Shown below are 17 T cell receptor beta chains from a single sample sequenced in a study of blood T cell repertoires in COVID-19. Method: immunoSEQ multiplex PCR; TCRdb's copy keeps in-frame clones and lacks some. The sample lists around 25,000 clones, approximately 94% occurring once. Sequencing input: peripheral blood. The receptors derive from a human donor in a cohort sampled during active COVID-19.

This chain links TRBV2 with TRBJ2-1, with D unresolved. The ends were cut back, 4 bases at V and 10 bases at J, with 20 bases in the middle. The CDR3 runs 15 residues. Germline CDR1 SNHLY, CDR2 FYNNEI. This CDR3 is CASSVDRGQSWEQFF. CDR3 DNA sequence: TGTGCCAGCAGTGTAGATAGAGGCCAATCCTGGGAGCAGTTCTTC.

The CDR3 reads CASSPRQLISTDTQYF. The CDR3 DNA follows: TGTGCCAGCAGTCCCCGCCAACTAATAAGCACAGATACGCAGTATTTT. The J gene is TRBJ2-3, the V gene TRBV27, with no clear D. The CDR3 has 16 residues. Germline values: CDR1 MNHEY, CDR2 SMNVEV (reference sequence). The ends were cut back, 5 bases at V and 0 bases at J, with 15 bases in the middle.

This chain joins TRBV19 and TRBJ1-2, with D perhaps matching TRBD1 (6 bases). Germline CDR1 reads LNHDA; CDR2 reads SQIVND (reference sequence). The CDR3 totals 14 residues. V shed 6 bases and J shed 4 bases, with 15 bases lying between them. The CDR3 spells CASRSGEGSYGYTF. In DNA, the CDR3 is TGTGCCAGTAGGTCAGGGGAGGGGTCCTATGGCTACACCTTC. The whole variable domain, remainder taken from reference TRBV19 and TRBJ1-2, is DGGITQSPKYLFRKEGQNVTLSCEQNLNHDAMYWYRQDPGQGLRLIYYSQIVNDFQKGDIAEGYSVSREKKESFPLTVTSAQKNPTAFYLCASRSGEGSYGYTFGSGTRLTVV.

The chain links TRBV7-8 to TRBJ2-5; 8 bases map to TRBD1. Trimming took 9 bases from V and 3 from J; bases not matched to a gene: 3. Germline V gene sequence: CDR1 SGHVS, CDR2 FQNEAQ. The length of the CDR3 is 12 residues. This CDR3 is CASGQGEETQYF. The CDR3 coding sequence is TGTGCCAGTGGACAGGGAGAAGAGACCCAGTACTTC.

The genes are TRBV5-6 and TRBJ2-3; 7 bases align to TRBD2. CDR1 is SGHDT, CDR2 YYEEEE, per germline. This CDR3 is built from 16 residues. V was clipped by 0 bases and J by 2 bases; unmatched bases: 6. The CDR3, as DNA: TGTGCCAGCAGCTTGGGACTCGGGGGGATCACAGATACGCAGTATTTT. It translates to CASSLGLGGITDTQYF.

The chain has TRBV5-6 and TRBJ2-7; 8 positions match TRBD1. Germline assignment: CDR1 SGHDT and CDR2 YYEEEE. With V trimmed by 2 bases and J by 7 bases, 5 bases remained unmatched. The CDR3 covers 13 residues. The CDR3 reads CASSFTGGREQYF. The DNA for the CDR3 is TGTGCCAGCAGCTTCACAGGGGGTCGGGAGCAGTACTTC.

The chain recombines TRBV18 with TRBJ1-2, with D possibly being TRBD1 (5 bases). Between the trimmed V and J ends, which lost 2 bases and 4 bases, there was a span of 8 bases. The germline V gene encodes CDR1 KGHSH and CDR2 LQKENI. This CDR3 comprises 13 residues. The chain's CDR3 is CASSPGGIYGYTF. CDR3 coding DNA: TGTGCCAGCTCACCAGGGGGGATCTATGGCTACACCTTC.

The chain is built from TRBV19 and TRBJ1-2; D remains unclear. The CDR3 consists of 14 residues. The germline V gene encodes CDR1 LNHDA and CDR2 SQIVND (reference sequence). V gave up 3 bases and J gave up 4 bases, with 12 bases separating them. The CDR3 sequence: CASSIRVIGYGYTF. The CDR3 nucleotides read TGTGCCAGTAGTATCCGGGTCATCGGCTATGGCTACACCTTC.

V usage is TRBV6-6 and J usage is TRBJ2-7; 9 bases line up with TRBD1. Trimming at V came to 4 bases and at J to 5 bases, leaving 3 bases not matched to a gene. Germline CDR1 is MNHNY and CDR2 is SVGAGI (reference sequence). The length of the CDR3 is 13 residues. DNA of the CDR3: TGTGCCAGCAGTTCCGGACAGGGGAACGAGCAGTACTTC. Protein sequence: CASSSGQGNEQYF.

The genes are TRBV19 and TRBJ1-2; D might be TRBD1 (6 bases). The CDR3 is 13 residues long. V lost 3 bases, J lost 5 bases, and 10 bases lay in between. Germline values: CDR1 LNHDA, CDR2 SQIVND (reference sequence). CDR3 sequence (DNA): TGTGCCAGTAGTATCCGGACAGAATATGGCTACACCTTC. It encodes CASSIRTEYGYTF.

The CDR3 sequence: CSASDDRVNTEAFF. CDR3 DNA sequence: TGCAGTGCTAGTGATGACAGGGTGAACACTGAAGCTTTCTTT. This chain links TRBV20-1 with TRBJ1-1; 7 bases line up with TRBD1. Losses at the gene ends were 3 bases for V and 0 bases for J; bases not matched to a gene: 4. From germline, CDR1 is DFQATT and CDR2 SNEGSKA (reference sequence). The CDR3 consists of 14 residues.

The genes are TRBV7-6 and TRBJ1-1, with D perhaps TRBD1 (5 bases). The CDR3 is 14 amino acids. V was pared by 2 bases and J by 7 bases, with 14 bases between. Germline CDR1 is SGHVS and CDR2 is FNYEAQ. The CDR3 loop is CASSLLGGRDEAFF. The DNA of the CDR3 is TGTGCCAGCAGCTTATTGGGGGGGAGAGATGAAGCTTTCTTT. Full variable domain (rest looked up from reference TRBV7-6 and TRBJ1-1): GAGVSQSPRYKVTKRGQDVALRCDPISGHVSLYWYRQALGQGPEFLTYFNYEAQQDKSGLPNDRFSAERPEGSISTLTIQRTEQRDSAMYRCASSLLGGRDEAFFGQGTRLTVV.

This chain uses TRBV28 with TRBJ1-1, with 7 bases aligning to TRBD1. Germline assignment: CDR1 MDHEN and CDR2 SYDVKM. V lost 8 bases, J lost 4 bases, and 4 bases stayed unmatched. CDR3 length: 12 residues. The CDR3 sequence: CASYYRGTEAFF. The DNA of the CDR3 is TGTGCCAGCTACTACAGGGGCACTGAAGCTTTCTTT.

This rearrangement joins TRBV11-2 to TRBJ1-1; D is perhaps TRBD1 (5 bases). The V end was cut by 6 bases, the J end by 7 bases, with 12 bases between. The CDR3 sequence is 12 residues long. Germline V CDR1 and CDR2: SGHAT, FQNNGV. In nucleotides, the CDR3 is TGTGCCAGCAGGGGCGGGGCGATTGAAGCTTTCTTT. Amino acid sequence: CASRGGAIEAFF. Using reference TRBV11-2 and TRBJ1-1 for the parts outside the CDR3, the full variable domain is EAGVAQSPRYKIIEKRQSVAFWCNPISGHATLYWYQQILGQGPKLLIQFQNNGVVDDSQLPKDRFSAERLKGVDSTLKIQPAKLEDSAVYLCASRGGAIEAFFGQGTRLTVV.

The chain uses TRBV28 and TRBJ1-1; D is unclear. This CDR3 has 15 amino acids. Trimming took 4 bases from V and 5 from J, leaving 17 bases between them. The germline gives CDR1 MDHEN, CDR2 SYDVKM. The CDR3 DNA reads as TGTGCCAGCAGTTCCAACACGTTTGCGGATACTGAAGCTTTCTTT. Translation gives CASSSNTFADTEAFF.

This chain links TRBV2 with TRBJ1-4; no definite D call. V gave up 11 bases and J gave up 7 bases, with 17 bases separating them. Looked up from germline, CDR1 is SNHLY and CDR2 is FYNNEI. This CDR3 spans 13 amino acids. CDR3 DNA: TGTGCCGGGTGGAACCCAGCGGGTGAAAAACTGTTTTTT. This encodes CAGWNPAGEKLFF.

This rearrangement joins TRBV28 to TRBJ2-2; 7 bases map to TRBD1. V lost 5 bases and J lost 4; bases outside the gene matches: 7. The CDR3 totals 15 residues. Germline V gene sequence: CDR1 MDHEN, CDR2 SYDVKM. The CDR3 region has the DNA TGTGCCAGCAGTCAACAGGGGACCCCCACCGGGGAGCTGTTTTTT. As protein: CASSQQGTPTGELFF.